The present T cell receptor beta chain was sequenced within a study of molecular identifiers for immune sequencing clone quantification. This clonotype was counted once. A much larger clone differs by one base, so this may be a read error. Unmatched junction bases numbered 8, after V lost 4 bases and J lost 8 bases. This CDR3 region has 14 residues. Per germline, CDR1 MGHRA and CDR2 YSYEKL. TCRdb reanalysed the PCR reads using MiXCR and keeps one entry per CDR3 protein. The sample gives about 640,000 distinct CDR3 sequences, about 20% of which show up once; 0.85% is in the top ten. The specimen was naive CD8+ T cells from blood, with Jurkat cell RNA spiked in. The sample's subset: FACS-sorted CD8+CD4-CCR7+CD45RA+ naive T cells. The receptor comes from a human donor in good health. Some libraries in this study had Jurkat cell RNA spiked in. The J gene is TRBJ2-7, the V gene TRBV4-1; 10 bases match TRBD1. CDR3 bases: TGCGCCAGCAGCCTCAGACAGGGGGCGGTCAAGCAGTACTTC. Translation: CASSLRQGAVKQYF.